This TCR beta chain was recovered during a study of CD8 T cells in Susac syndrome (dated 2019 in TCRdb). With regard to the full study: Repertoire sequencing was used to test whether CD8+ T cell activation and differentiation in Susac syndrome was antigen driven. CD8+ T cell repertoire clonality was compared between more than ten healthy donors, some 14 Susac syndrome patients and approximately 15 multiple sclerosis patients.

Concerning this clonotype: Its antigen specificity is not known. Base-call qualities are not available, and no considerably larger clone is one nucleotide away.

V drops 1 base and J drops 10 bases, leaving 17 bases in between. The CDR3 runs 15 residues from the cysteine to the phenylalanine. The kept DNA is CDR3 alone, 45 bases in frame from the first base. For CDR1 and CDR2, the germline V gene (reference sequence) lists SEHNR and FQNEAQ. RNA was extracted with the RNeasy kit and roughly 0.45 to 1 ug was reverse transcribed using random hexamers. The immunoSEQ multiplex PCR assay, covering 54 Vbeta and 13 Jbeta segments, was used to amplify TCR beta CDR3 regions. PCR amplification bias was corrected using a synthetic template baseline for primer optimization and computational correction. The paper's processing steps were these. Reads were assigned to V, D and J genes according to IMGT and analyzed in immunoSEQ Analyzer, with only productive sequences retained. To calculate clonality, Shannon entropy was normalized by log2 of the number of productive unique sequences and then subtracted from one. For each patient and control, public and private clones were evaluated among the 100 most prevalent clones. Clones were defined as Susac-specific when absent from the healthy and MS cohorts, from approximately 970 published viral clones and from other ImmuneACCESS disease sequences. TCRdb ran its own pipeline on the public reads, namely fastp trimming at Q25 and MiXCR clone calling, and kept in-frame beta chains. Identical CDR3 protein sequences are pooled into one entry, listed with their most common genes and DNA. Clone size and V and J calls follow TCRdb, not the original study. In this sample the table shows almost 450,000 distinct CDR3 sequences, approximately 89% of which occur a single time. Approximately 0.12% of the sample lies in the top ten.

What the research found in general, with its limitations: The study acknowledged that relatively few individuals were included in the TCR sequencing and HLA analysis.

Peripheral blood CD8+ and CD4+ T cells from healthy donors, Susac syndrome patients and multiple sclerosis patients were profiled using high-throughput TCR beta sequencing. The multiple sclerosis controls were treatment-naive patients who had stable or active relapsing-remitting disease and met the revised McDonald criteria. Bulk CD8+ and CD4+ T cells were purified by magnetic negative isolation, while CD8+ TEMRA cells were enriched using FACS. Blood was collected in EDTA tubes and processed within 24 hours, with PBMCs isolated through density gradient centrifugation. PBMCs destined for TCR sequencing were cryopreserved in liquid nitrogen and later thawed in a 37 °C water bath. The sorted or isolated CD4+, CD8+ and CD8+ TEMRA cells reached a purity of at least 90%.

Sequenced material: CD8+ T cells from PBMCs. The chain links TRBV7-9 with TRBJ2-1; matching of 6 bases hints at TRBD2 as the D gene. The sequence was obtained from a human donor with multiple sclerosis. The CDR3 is CASSLETGTLREQFF. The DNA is TGTGCCAGCAGCTTAGAAACCGGGACTCTCCGGGAGCAGTTCTTC.